Listed below are T cell receptor beta chains from one sample, sequenced in a study of tumor-infiltrating lymphocytes in localized non-small cell lung cancer. Clones were read by immunoSEQ multiplex PCR, and TCRdb kept only the in-frame ones, dropping some. The sample gives 12,000 or so clones, 84% of which show up once; 6% to 9% is in the top ten. Input material: lung tumor tissue. These TCRs come from a human donor with non-small cell lung cancer. Each CDR3 is given with its conserved first and last residue. The D gene is left open where the match is weak. Clone size appears in some rows only: once, few, many, or a class for an expanded clone.

clone_size,j_call,d_call,v_call,cdr3_aa,cdr3_nt
.,TRBJ2-1,TRBD2,TRBV19,CASSMEGLSSYNEQFF,TGTGCCAGTAGTATGGAGGGACTATCCTCCTACAATGAGCAGTTCTTC
.,TRBJ2-7,TRBD1,TRBV5-1,CASSLAPGTEHYEQYF,TGCGCCAGCAGCTTGGCCCCCGGGACAGAACACTACGAGCAGTACTTC
.,TRBJ2-7,TRBD1,TRBV27,CASSLRRTGLYEQYF,TGTGCCAGCAGTCTTCGACGGACAGGGCTCTACGAGCAGTACTTC
.,TRBJ1-1,.,TRBV28,CASSFLQGEAFF,TGTGCCAGCAGTTTTCTCCAGGGTGAAGCTTTCTTT
medium-sized,TRBJ1-6,.,TRBV18,CASSPVGGGSYNSPLHF,TGTGCCAGCTCACCAGTTGGGGGAGGATCCTATAATTCACCCCTCCACTTT
.,TRBJ2-3,.,TRBV4-2,CASSVRGTPYTDTQYF,TGTGCCAGCAGCGTCCGGGGGACACCCTACACAGATACGCAGTATTTT
.,TRBJ1-2,TRBD1,TRBV29-1,CSVEGDRGRVLYGYTF,TGCAGCGTTGAGGGGGACAGGGGGCGCGTACTCTATGGCTACACCTTC
few,TRBJ2-2,TRBD2,TRBV5-4,CASSRREIDTGELFF,TGTGCCAGCAGCCGGCGGGAGATCGACACCGGGGAGCTGTTTTTT
.,TRBJ1-1,.,TRBV7-2,CASSSGRGAGTEAFF,TGTGCCAGCAGCTCCGGCCGGGGGGCAGGGACTGAAGCTTTCTTT
.,TRBJ2-3,.,TRBV5-4,CASSLGAPARDTQYF,TGTGCCAGCAGCTTGGGGGCCCCCGCCAGAGATACGCAGTATTTT